Below are 6 T cell receptor beta chains sequenced from a single sample in a study of tumor-infiltrating lymphocytes in primary liver carcinoma. Total RNA (around 510 ng) served as template for TCR beta cDNA synthesis primed by a constant-region primer. For TCR beta, libraries were produced by three nested multiplex PCR rounds using slightly modified ARM-PCR. TRBV1-TRBV30 forward primers paired with a C-beta reverse primer were used in the first two PCR rounds, which ran roughly 9 cycles each. TCRdb redid the calling of the multiplex PCR reads with MiXCR, one entry per CDR3 protein. The sample has a few hundred thousand distinct CDR3 sequences, approximately 58% seen once. Unsorted whole blood supplied the blood RNA, and germline DNA was isolated too. The sequenced sample consisted of peripheral blood. The receptors were sampled from a woman aged 25-40 years with primary liver carcinoma and hepatitis B virus infection.

Concerning this clonotype: This may be a read error: a much more frequent sequence differs by one nucleotide. The chain uses TRBV14 and TRBJ1-2; D remains ambiguous. The CDR3 is made up of 14 amino acids. Germline CDR1 is SGHDN and CDR2 is FVKESK. The CDR3 bases are TGTGCCAGCAGCCAAGATATCACGGGCAGAGGCTACCCCTTC. Translated: CASSQDITGRGYPF.

This clonotype came up a few times. The rearrangement uses TRBV10-3 and TRBJ2-3, with 7 bases identical to TRBD2. The CDR3 has 15 residues. CDR1 ENHRY and CDR2 SYGVKD come from the germline V gene. Unmatched junction bases numbered 6, after V lost 2 bases and J lost 4 bases. The CDR3 spells CAISEGGGHSDTQYF. CDR3 nucleotides: TGTGCCATCAGTGAGGGGGGGGGTCACTCAGATACGCAGTATTTT.

The V gene is TRBV29-1, the J gene TRBJ1-3; possible D gene TRBD1, 5 bases. CDR1 and CDR2 from the germline V gene are SQVTM and ANQGSEA. Trimming shortened V by 6 bases and J by 2 bases, and 17 bases separated the two germline ends. The CDR3 is 15 amino acids. The chain's CDR3 is CSVQRYQGPGNTIYF. Written as DNA, the CDR3 is TGCAGCGTCCAACGCTACCAGGGACCTGGAAACACCATATATTTT. Full variable domain (remainder filled in from reference TRBV29-1 and TRBJ1-3): SAVISQKPSRDICQRGTSLTIQCQVDSQVTMMFWYRQQPGQSLTLIATANQGSEATYESGFVIDKFPISRPNLTFSTLTVSNMSPEDSSIYLCSVQRYQGPGNTIYFGEGSWLTVV.

Comments on this clonotype: A much more abundant neighbour one base away suggests this may be a read error. The chain couples TRBV12-3 or TRBV12-4 to TRBJ2-5; tentatively, D is TRBD1 or TRBD2 (5 bases each). The V gene lost 10 bases and the J gene lost 3 bases, with 18 bases spanning the gap. CDR3 size: 14 residues. The CDR3 reads CANRRRDGEETQYF. The CDR3 region has the DNA TGTGCCAACAGGCGCCGGGACGGCGAAGAGACCCAGTACTTC.

Comment on this clonotype: The junction and the germline gene differ at one end; a read error may be behind it. This chain links TRBV6-5 with TRBJ1-2, with 11 bases aligning to TRBD1. The CDR3 is 13 residues long. CDR1 and CDR2 (germline): MNHEY, SVGAGI. The CDR3 coding sequence is TGTGTCAGCAGGTCCGGGACAGGGGGTGACTACACCTTC. The encoded protein is CVSRSGTGGDYTF.

In the case of this clonotype: Germline and junction disagree at one end, which may indicate a read error. The CDR3: CASSSSGSTDTHYF. CDR3 sequence (DNA): TGTGCCAGCAGTTCCAGCGGCAGCACAGATACGCACTATTTT. The V and J genes are TRBV6-2 or TRBV6-3 and TRBJ2-3; tentatively, D is TRBD2 (5 bases). Germline V CDR1 and CDR2: MNHEY, SVGEGT. CDR3 size: 14 residues.